This entry describes one TCR beta chain. The antigen remains undetermined. These data belong to a study of T cells in localized non-small cell lung cancer. Deletions cut 7 bases from V and 4 bases from J, with 12 bases between. Germline V CDR1 and CDR2: SGDLS, YYNGEE. CDR3 length: 13 residues. General study findings and limits: Exceeding tumor, uninvolved adjacent lung had the highest T cell clonality.

The data were produced by immunoSEQ multiplex PCR, yet TCRdb's version contains in-frame clones alone and is incomplete. The sample lists approximately 81,000 clones, about 88% seen once, with more than 20% in the top ten. The gene calls are TRBV9 and TRBJ1-3; D is unresolved. The clonotype comes from a woman aged 35 to 69 with stage I squamous cell lung carcinoma. Sequences were derived from peripheral blood, sampled before any cancer treatment. CDR3: CASGSGSGNTIYF. As DNA, the CDR3 is TGTGCCAGCGGCAGTGGTTCGGGAAACACCATATATTTT.